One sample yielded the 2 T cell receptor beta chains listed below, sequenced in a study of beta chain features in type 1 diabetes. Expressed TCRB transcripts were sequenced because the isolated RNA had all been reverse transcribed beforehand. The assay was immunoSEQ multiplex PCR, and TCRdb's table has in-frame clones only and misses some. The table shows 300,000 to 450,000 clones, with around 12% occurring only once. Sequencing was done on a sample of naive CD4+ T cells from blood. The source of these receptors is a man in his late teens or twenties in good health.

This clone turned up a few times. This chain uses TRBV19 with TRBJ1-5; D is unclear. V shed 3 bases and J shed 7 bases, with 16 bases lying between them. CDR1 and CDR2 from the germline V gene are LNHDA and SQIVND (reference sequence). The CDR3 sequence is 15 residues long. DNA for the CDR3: TGTGCCAGTAGTATGAGCCGGGGATCAAGCCAGCCCCAGCATTTT. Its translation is CASSMSRGSSQPQHF.

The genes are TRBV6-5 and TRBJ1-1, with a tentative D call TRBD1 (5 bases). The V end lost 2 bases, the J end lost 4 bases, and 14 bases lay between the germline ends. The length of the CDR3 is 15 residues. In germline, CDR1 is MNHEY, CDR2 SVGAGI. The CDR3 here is CASSYPGPGGTEAFF. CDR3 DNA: TGTGCCAGCAGTTACCCAGGACCGGGGGGCACTGAAGCTTTCTTT.